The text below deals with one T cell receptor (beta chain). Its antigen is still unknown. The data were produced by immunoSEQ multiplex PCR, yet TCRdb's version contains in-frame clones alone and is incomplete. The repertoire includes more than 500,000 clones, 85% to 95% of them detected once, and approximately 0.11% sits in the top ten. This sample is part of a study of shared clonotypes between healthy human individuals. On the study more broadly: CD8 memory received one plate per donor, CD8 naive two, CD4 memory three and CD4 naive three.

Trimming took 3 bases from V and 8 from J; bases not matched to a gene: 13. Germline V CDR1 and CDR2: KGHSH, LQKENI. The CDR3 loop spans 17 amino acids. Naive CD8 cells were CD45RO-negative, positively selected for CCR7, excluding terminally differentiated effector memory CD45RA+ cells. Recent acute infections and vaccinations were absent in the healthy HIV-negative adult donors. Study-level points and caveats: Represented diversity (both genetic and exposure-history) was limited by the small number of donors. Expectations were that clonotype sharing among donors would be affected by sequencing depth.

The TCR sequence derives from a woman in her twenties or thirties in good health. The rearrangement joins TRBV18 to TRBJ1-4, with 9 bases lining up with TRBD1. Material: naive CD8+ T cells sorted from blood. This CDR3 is CASSPNRGRSEGEKLFF. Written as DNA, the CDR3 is TGTGCCAGCTCACCTAACAGGGGGCGAAGCGAGGGCGAAAAACTGTTTTTT.